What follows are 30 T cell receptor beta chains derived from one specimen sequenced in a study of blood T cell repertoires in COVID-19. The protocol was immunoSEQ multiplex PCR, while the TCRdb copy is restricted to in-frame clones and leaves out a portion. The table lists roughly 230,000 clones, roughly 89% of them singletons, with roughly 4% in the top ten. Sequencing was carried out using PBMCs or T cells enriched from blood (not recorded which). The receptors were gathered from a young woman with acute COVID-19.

The chain's CDR3 is CATSDWSRDYTGELFF. The CDR3 bases are TGTGCCACCAGTGATTGGTCCCGGGACTACACCGGGGAGCTGTTTTTT. The chain is built from TRBV24-1 and TRBJ2-2; D might be TRBD2 (6 bases). The CDR3 extends over 16 amino acids. CDR1 and CDR2 (germline): KGHDR, SFDVKD. V lost 2 bases and J lost 3, with 12 bases in between.

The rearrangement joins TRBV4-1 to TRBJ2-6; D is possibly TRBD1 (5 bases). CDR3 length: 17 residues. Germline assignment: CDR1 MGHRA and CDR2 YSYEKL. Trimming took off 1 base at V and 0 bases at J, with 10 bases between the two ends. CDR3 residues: CASSQVPGPSGANVLTF. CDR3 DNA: TGCGCCAGCAGCCAAGTGCCAGGGCCCTCTGGGGCCAACGTCCTGACTTTC.

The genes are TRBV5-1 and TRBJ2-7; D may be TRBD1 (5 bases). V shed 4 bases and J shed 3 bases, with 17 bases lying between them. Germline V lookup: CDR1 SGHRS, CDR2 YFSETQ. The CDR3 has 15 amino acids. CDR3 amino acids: CASSPDGTGRYEQYF. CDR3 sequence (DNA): TGCGCCAGCAGCCCGGACGGTACAGGCCGCTACGAGCAGTACTTC. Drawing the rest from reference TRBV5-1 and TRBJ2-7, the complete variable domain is KAGVTQTPRYLIKTRGQQVTLSCSPISGHRSVSWYQQTPGQGLQFLFEYFSETQRNKGNFPGRFSGRQFSNSRSEMNVSTLELGDSALYLCASSPDGTGRYEQYFGPGTRLTVT.

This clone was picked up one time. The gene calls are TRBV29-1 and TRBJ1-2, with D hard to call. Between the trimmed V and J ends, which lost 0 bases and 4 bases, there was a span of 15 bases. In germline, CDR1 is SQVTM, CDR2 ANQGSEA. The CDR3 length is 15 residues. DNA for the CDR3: TGCAGCGTTGAAGATCCATGGGAGGGAATCTATGGCTACACCTTC. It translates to CSVEDPWEGIYGYTF.

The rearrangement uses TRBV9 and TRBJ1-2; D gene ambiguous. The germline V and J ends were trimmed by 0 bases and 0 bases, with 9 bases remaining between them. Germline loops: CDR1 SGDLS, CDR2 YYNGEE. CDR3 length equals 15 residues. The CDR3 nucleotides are TGTGCCAGCAGCGTAGAGCCCAGCGCTAACTATGGCTACACCTTC. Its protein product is CASSVEPSANYGYTF.

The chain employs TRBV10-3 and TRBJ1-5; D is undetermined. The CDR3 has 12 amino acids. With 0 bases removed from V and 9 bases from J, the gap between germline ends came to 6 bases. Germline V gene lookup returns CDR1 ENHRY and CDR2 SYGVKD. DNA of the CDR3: TGTGCCATCAGTGAGTCGCGGGGGCCCCAGCATTTT. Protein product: CAISESRGPQHF.

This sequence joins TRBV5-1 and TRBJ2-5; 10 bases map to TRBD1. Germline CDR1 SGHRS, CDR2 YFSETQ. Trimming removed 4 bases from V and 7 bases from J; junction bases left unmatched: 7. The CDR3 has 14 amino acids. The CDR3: CASSTGGTGVTQYF. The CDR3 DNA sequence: TGCGCCAGCAGCACCGGCGGGACAGGGGTGACCCAGTACTTC.

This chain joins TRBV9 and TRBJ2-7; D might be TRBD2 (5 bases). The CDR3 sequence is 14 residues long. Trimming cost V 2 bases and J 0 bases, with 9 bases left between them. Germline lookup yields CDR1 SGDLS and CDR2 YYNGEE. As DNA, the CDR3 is TGTGCCAGCAGCGTCGGGGTGAGCTCCTACGAGCAGTACTTC. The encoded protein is CASSVGVSSYEQYF.

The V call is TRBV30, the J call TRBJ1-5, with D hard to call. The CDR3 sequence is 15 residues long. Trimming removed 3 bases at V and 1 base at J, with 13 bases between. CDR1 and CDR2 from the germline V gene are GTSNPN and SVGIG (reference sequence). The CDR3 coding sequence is TGTGCCTGGAGACCAGAAAAGAAGAGCAATCAGCCCCAGCATTTT. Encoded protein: CAWRPEKKSNQPQHF.

Here the CDR3 reads CASSLYRLAGAPEQFF. The CDR3 DNA reads as TGTGCCAGCAGCCTCTACAGGCTAGCGGGGGCCCCTGAGCAGTTCTTC. The chain joins TRBV11-3 to TRBJ2-1; 10 bases map to TRBD2. V shed 5 bases, J shed 9 bases, and the junction held 13 bases outside the gene matches. Germline loops: CDR1 SGHNT, CDR2 YENEEA. CDR3 size: 16 residues.

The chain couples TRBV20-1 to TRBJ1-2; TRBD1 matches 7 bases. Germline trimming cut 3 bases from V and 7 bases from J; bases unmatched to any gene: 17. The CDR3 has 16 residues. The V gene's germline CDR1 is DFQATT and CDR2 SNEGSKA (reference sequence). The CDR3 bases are TGCAGTGCTAGTCTAGGTCCCAGGGGGATAGGTGGTGGCTACACCTTC. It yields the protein CSASLGPRGIGGGYTF.

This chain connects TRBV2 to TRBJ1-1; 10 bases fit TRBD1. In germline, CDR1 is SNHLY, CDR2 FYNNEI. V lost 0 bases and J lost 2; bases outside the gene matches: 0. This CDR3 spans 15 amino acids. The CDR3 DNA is TGTGCCAGCAGTGAAGCGACAGGGGGCAACACTGAAGCTTTCTTT. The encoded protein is CASSEATGGNTEAFF. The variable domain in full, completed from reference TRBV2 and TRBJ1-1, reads EPEVTQTPSHQVTQMGQEVILRCVPISNHLYFYWYRQILGQKVEFLVSFYNNEISEKSEIFDDQFSVERPDGSNFTLKIRSTKLEDSAMYFCASSEATGGNTEAFFGQGTRLTVV.

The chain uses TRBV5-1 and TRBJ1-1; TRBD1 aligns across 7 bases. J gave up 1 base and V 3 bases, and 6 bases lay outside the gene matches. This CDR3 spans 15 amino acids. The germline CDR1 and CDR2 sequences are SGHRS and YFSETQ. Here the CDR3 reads CASSSEGARNTEAFF. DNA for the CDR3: TGCGCCAGCAGCTCTGAGGGGGCGAGGAACACTGAAGCTTTCTTT.

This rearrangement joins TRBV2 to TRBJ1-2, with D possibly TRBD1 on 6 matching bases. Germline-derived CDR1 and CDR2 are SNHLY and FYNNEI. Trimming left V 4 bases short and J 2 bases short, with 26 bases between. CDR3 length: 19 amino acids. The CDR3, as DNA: TGTGCCAGCAGTGTCCCCCACGCAGGGGCGCAAGGATTGAACTATGGCTACACCTTC. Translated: CASSVPHAGAQGLNYGYTF.

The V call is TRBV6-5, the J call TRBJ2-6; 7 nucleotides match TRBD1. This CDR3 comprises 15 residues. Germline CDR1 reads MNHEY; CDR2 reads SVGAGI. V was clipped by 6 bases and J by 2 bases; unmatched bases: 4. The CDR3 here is CASSQGTAGANVLTF. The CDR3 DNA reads TGTGCCAGCAGCCAAGGGACAGCTGGGGCCAACGTCCTGACTTTC.

CDR3 loop: CASTPGGNQETQYF. The DNA of the CDR3 is TGTGCCAGCACCCCCGGGGGGAACCAAGAGACCCAGTACTTC. V gene TRBV5-6 combines with J gene TRBJ2-5; 7 bases match TRBD2. Germline V gene lookup returns CDR1 SGHDT and CDR2 YYEEEE. V gave up 6 bases and J gave up 0 bases; unmatched junction bases: 5. The CDR3 consists of 14 residues.

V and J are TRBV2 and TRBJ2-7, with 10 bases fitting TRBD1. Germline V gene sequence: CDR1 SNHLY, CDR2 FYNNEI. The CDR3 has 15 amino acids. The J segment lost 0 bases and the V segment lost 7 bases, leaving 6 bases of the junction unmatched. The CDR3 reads CASTAGTGVSYEQYF. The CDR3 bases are TGTGCCAGCACCGCCGGGACAGGGGTCTCCTACGAGCAGTACTTC.

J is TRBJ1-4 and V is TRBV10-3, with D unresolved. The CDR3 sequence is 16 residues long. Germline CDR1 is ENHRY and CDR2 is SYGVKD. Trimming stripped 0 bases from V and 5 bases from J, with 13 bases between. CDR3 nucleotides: TGTGCCATCAGTGAGTCGACTCGGCGGGGAAATGAAAAACTGTTTTTT. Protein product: CAISESTRRGNEKLFF.

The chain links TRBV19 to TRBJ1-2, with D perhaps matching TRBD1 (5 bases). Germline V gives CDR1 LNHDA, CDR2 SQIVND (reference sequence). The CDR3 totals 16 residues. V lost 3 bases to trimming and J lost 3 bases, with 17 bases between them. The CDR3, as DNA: TGTGCCAGTAGTATTTGGGGCCCACTCAAGGACTATGGCTACACCTTC. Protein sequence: CASSIWGPLKDYGYTF.

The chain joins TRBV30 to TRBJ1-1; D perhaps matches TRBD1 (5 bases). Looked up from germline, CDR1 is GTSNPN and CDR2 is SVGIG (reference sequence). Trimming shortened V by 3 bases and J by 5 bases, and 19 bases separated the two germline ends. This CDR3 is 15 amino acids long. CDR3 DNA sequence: TGTGCCTGGAGGGGGTGGGGCAGGGTAAGAACTGAAGCTTTCTTT. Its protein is CAWRGWGRVRTEAFF.

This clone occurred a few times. In nucleotides, the CDR3 is TGTGCCAGCAGCCCGCAGGGTCAGCCCCAGCATTTT. Protein product: CASSPQGQPQHF. V gene TRBV7-8 combines with J gene TRBJ1-5; D might be TRBD1 (5 bases). The CDR3 is 12 residues long. The V gene's germline CDR1 is SGHVS and CDR2 FQNEAQ. Trimming shortened V by 5 bases and J by 6 bases, and 8 bases separated the two germline ends.

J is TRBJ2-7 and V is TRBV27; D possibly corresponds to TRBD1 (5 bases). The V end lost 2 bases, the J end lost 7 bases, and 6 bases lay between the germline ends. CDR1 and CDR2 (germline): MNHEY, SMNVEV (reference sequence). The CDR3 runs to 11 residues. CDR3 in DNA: TGTGCCAGCAGTTTAGGGGCAGAGCAGTACTTC. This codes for CASSLGAEQYF.

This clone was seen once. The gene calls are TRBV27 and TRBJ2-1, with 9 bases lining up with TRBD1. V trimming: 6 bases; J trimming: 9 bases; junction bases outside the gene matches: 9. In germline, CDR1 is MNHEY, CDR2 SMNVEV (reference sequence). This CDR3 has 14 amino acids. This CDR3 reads CASRRQGEGAEQFF. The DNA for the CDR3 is TGTGCCAGCAGAAGACAGGGGGAGGGTGCTGAGCAGTTCTTC.

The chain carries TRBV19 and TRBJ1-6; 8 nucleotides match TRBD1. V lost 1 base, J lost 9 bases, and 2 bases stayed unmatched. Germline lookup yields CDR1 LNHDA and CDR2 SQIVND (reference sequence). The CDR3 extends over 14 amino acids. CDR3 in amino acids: CASSIGTGSSPLHF. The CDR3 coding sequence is TGTGCCAGTAGTATAGGGACAGGGAGTTCACCCCTCCACTTT. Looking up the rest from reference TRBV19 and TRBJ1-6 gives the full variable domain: DGGITQSPKYLFRKEGQNVTLSCEQNLNHDAMYWYRQDPGQGLRLIYYSQIVNDFQKGDIAEGYSVSREKKESFPLTVTSAQKNPTAFYLCASSIGTGSSPLHFGNGTRLTVT.

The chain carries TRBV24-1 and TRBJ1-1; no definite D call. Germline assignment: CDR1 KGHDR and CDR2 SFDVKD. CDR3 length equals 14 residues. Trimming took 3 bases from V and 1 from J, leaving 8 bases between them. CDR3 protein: CATSDRRENTEAFF. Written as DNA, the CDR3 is TGTGCCACCAGTGATCGCCGGGAGAACACTGAAGCTTTCTTT.

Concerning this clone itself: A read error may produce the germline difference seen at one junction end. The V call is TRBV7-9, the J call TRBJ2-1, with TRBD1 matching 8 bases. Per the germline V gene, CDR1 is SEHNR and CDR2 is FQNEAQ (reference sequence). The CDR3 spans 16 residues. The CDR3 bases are TGTGCCAGCAACTTACGGACAGGGAAAGTCTACAATGAGCAGTTCTTC. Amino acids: CASNLRTGKVYNEQFF.

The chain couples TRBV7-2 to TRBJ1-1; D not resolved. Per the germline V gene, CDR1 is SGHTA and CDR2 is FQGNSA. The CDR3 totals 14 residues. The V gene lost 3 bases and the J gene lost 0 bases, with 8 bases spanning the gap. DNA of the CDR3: TGTGCCAGCAGCTTTTGGCGGCTGAACACTGAAGCTTTCTTT. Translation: CASSFWRLNTEAFF.

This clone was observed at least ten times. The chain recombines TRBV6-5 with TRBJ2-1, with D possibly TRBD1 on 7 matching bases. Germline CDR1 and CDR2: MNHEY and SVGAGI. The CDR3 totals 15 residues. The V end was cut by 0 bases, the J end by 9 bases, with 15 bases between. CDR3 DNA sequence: TGTGCCAGCAGTTACTCGGTGGAGGGGGCCACTGAGCAGTTCTTC. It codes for CASSYSVEGATEQFF.

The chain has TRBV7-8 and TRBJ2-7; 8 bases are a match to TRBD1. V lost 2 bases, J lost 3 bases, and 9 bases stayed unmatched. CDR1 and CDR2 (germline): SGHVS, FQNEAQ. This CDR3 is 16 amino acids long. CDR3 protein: CASSLTGQGPGYEQYF. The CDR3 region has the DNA TGTGCCAGCAGCTTAACCGGACAGGGACCCGGCTACGAGCAGTACTTC.

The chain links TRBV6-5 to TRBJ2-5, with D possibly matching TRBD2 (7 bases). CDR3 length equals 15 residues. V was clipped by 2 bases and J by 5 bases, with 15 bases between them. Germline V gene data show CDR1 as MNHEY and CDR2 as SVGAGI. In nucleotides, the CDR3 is TGTGCCAGCAGTTACGAGGGGGGGGGAAGGGAGACCCAGTACTTC. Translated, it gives CASSYEGGGRETQYF.